These T cell receptor beta chains were read from a single sample in a study of cytomegalovirus exposure and HLA in healthy donors. Only in-frame clones appear in the TCRdb table, and some are missing; sequencing was by immunoSEQ multiplex PCR. The sample consists of fewer than 110,000 clones, roughly 82% of them appearing once. The sample taken for sequencing was PBMCs. These TCRs come from a man aged 50-60 years in good health and CMV-seronegative. The CDR3 runs from the conserved cysteine through the conserved F or W. A D gene is named only where the DNA matches it firmly. Clone size is given for some rows only: seen once, a few or many times, or a class if the clone is expanded.

NA	TRBV5-4	NA	TRBJ1-6	CASSLSSSSPLHF	TGTGCCAGCAGCTTGTCCTCCTCTTCACCCCTCCACTTT
NA	TRBV5-4	NA	TRBJ2-7	CASSFSLQTEQYF	TGTGCCAGCAGCTTCTCGCTACAGACAGAGCAGTACTTC
TRBD1	TRBV5-6	NA	TRBJ2-7	CASSFLAGGGHEQYF	TGTGCCAGCAGCTTTTTGGCAGGGGGCGGCCACGAGCAGTACTTC
NA	TRBV2	NA	TRBJ1-2	CASSREGQPTYGYTF	TGTGCCAGCAGTAGGGAAGGACAGCCAACATATGGCTACACCTTC
TRBD2	TRBV7-9	NA	TRBJ2-3	CASRQAGDADTQYF	TGTGCCAGCAGACAAGCGGGAGACGCAGATACGCAGTATTTT
NA	TRBV7-8	NA	TRBJ2-1	CASSNLAGNQDEQFF	TGTGCCAGCAGCAACCTGGCAGGTAATCAGGATGAGCAGTTCTTC
NA	TRBV6-4	NA	TRBJ2-2	CASSDSSYGELFF	TGTGCCAGCAGTGACTCTTCCTACGGGGAGCTGTTTTTT
TRBD1	TRBV19	once	TRBJ2-3	CASSPTGATDTQYF	TGTGCCAGTAGTCCGACAGGGGCCACAGATACGCAGTATTTT
TRBD2	TRBV4-2	NA	TRBJ2-7	CASSQVTGGYYEQYF	TGTGCCAGCAGCCAAGTAACGGGGGGGTACTACGAGCAGTACTTC
TRBD2	TRBV6-1	NA	TRBJ2-3	CASRTSGGTDTQYF	TGTGCCAGCAGGACTAGCGGCGGAACAGATACGCAGTATTTT
TRBD2	TRBV11-2	few	TRBJ2-5	CASSLLRGGSTKETQYF	TGTGCCAGCAGCTTACTCCGGGGCGGGAGTACCAAAGAGACCCAGTACTTC
TRBD1	TRBV11-3	NA	TRBJ2-5	CASSLSQGVQYF	TGTGCCAGCAGCTTATCACAGGGGGTGCAGTACTTC
NA	TRBV9	NA	TRBJ1-1	CASSVVRLYTEAFF	TGTGCCAGCAGCGTAGTTCGACTTTACACTGAAGCTTTCTTT
NA	TRBV28	NA	TRBJ1-1	CASSNLSPDGAFF	TGTGCCAGCAGTAACCTTAGTCCCGACGGGGCTTTCTTT
NA	TRBV2	NA	TRBJ2-7	CASSSSGYEQYF	TGTGCCAGCAGTTCCAGCGGTTACGAGCAGTACTTC
NA	TRBV4-2	NA	TRBJ2-7	CASSQAYPGSGADEQYF	TGTGCCAGCAGCCAAGCATACCCCGGTTCGGGAGCGGACGAGCAGTACTTC
NA	TRBV19	NA	TRBJ1-5	CASSIQVSNQPQHF	TGTGCCAGTAGCATACAGGTTAGCAATCAGCCCCAGCATTTT
TRBD1	TRBV28	NA	TRBJ2-1	CASIRQGSNEQFF	TGTGCCAGCATTCGACAGGGAAGCAATGAGCAGTTCTTC
TRBD2	TRBV5-6	NA	TRBJ2-3	CASSLSGTGTDTQYF	TGTGCCAGCAGTCTTAGCGGGACGGGCACAGATACGCAGTATTTT
TRBD2	TRBV18	NA	TRBJ2-1	CASSPGLEPNEQFF	TGTGCCAGCTCACCGGGACTAGAACCCAATGAGCAGTTCTTC
TRBD2	TRBV29-1	NA	TRBJ2-5	CSGGLAGDQETQYF	TGCAGCGGTGGACTAGCGGGGGACCAAGAGACCCAGTACTTC
NA	TRBV9	NA	TRBJ1-5	CASSGGGRGQPQHF	TGTGCCAGCAGCGGGGGAGGGAGGGGCCAGCCCCAGCATTTT
NA	TRBV19	NA	TRBJ2-5	CASSMREETQYF	TGTGCCAGTAGTATGAGGGAAGAGACCCAGTACTTC
TRBD1	TRBV7-8	NA	TRBJ1-3	CASSQTPGQGYGNTIYF	TGTGCCAGCAGCCAAACTCCGGGACAGGGGTATGGAAACACCATATATTTT
NA	TRBV23-1	NA	TRBJ1-3	CASSHLGTEGNTIYF	TGCGCCAGCAGTCACCTCGGGACTGAGGGAAACACCATATATTTT
NA	TRBV21-1	NA	TRBJ1-4	CASSKHVTGVSNEKLFF	TGTGCCAGCAGCAAGCACGTCACAGGGGTGAGTAATGAAAAACTGTTTTTT
TRBD2	TRBV27	few	TRBJ2-1	CASRLWVAGDRKNEQFF	TGTGCCAGCAGGCTATGGGTAGCGGGAGATCGGAAGAATGAGCAGTTCTTC
NA	TRBV10-3	few	TRBJ1-2	CAISEEHTKGGNGYTF	TGTGCCATCAGTGAGGAACACACGAAAGGAGGTAATGGCTACACCTTC
TRBD2	TRBV4-1	NA	TRBJ2-2	CASRHQLAGGNTGELFF	TGCGCCAGCAGGCATCAACTAGCGGGAGGGAACACCGGGGAGCTGTTTTTT
TRBD1	TRBV19	NA	TRBJ1-5	CASSPRDRGLVGNQPQHF	TGTGCCAGTAGTCCCCGGGACAGGGGGCTGGTAGGCAATCAGCCCCAGCATTTT
NA	TRBV10-3	once	TRBJ1-5	CAISEGQLTLTHQPQHF	TGTGCCATCAGTGAAGGACAGCTAACTCTTACTCATCAGCCCCAGCATTTT
TRBD2	TRBV27	NA	TRBJ2-7	CASSSQGSGSYEQYF	TGTGCCAGCAGTTCCCAGGGTAGCGGGAGTTACGAGCAGTACTTC
NA	TRBV7-2	NA	TRBJ1-2	CASSLRGRGYYGYTF	TGTGCCAGCAGCTTACGAGGAAGGGGGTACTATGGCTACACCTTC
TRBD2	TRBV5-6	few	TRBJ2-7	CASSGGGALYYEQYF	TGTGCCAGCAGCGGCGGGGGGGCTCTATATTACGAGCAGTACTTC
NA	TRBV27	NA	TRBJ1-6	CASSLSRENNSPLHF	TGTGCCAGCAGTTTATCAAGGGAGAATAATTCACCCCTCCACTTT
TRBD1	TRBV6-5	NA	TRBJ1-6	CASRGDRAKNSPLHF	TGTGCCAGCAGGGGGGACAGGGCGAAGAATTCACCCCTCCACTTT
TRBD1	TRBV6-1	NA	TRBJ1-4	CASSDLLEAGGYEKLFF	TGTGCCAGCAGTGATTTATTGGAGGCAGGGGGATATGAAAAACTGTTTTTT
TRBD2	TRBV11-2	NA	TRBJ2-5	CASSAGVQETQYF	TGTGCCAGCAGCGCGGGGGTCCAAGAGACCCAGTACTTC
TRBD1	TRBV28	NA	TRBJ1-4	CASGQVEKLFF	TGTGCCAGCGGACAGGTTGAAAAACTGTTTTTT
TRBD2	TRBV10-2	NA	TRBJ2-5	CASSASGGAGETQYF	TGCGCCAGCAGTGCTAGCGGGGGGGCAGGGGAGACCCAGTACTTC
TRBD1	TRBV2	few	TRBJ1-5	CASTDRASNQPQHF	TGTGCCAGCACCGACAGGGCAAGCAATCAGCCCCAGCATTTT
NA	TRBV7-2	NA	TRBJ2-3	CASSFSSGGETQYF	TGTGCCAGCAGCTTCTCGAGCGGAGGTGAGACGCAGTATTTT
TRBD2	TRBV5-1	once	TRBJ2-7	CASRRLADSYEQYF	TGCGCCAGCAGGCGACTAGCGGATTCCTACGAGCAGTACTTC
NA	TRBV6-5	NA	TRBJ2-3	CASSPEKSTDTQYF	TGTGCCAGCAGCCCCGAGAAATCCACAGATACGCAGTATTTT
NA	TRBV7-3	once	TRBJ1-1	CASSLSLNTEAFF	TGTGCCAGCAGCTTATCTTTGAACACTGAAGCTTTCTTT
TRBD2	TRBV5-1	NA	TRBJ2-5	CASSDTSGGEETQYF	TGCGCCAGCAGCGATACTAGCGGGGGGGAGGAGACCCAGTACTTC
TRBD2	TRBV5-4	NA	TRBJ2-1	CASSPPLLAGENEQFF	TGTGCCAGCAGCCCCCCCCTCTTGGCGGGGGAAAATGAGCAGTTCTTC
NA	TRBV4-3	once	TRBJ2-3	CASSQGSFSTDTQYF	TGCGCCAGCAGCCAAGGGAGTTTTAGCACAGATACGCAGTATTTT
NA	TRBV4-1	NA	TRBJ2-1	CASSRSGGNNNEQFF	TGCGCCAGCAGCCGAAGCGGAGGTAATAACAATGAGCAGTTCTTC
TRBD1	TRBV10-3	NA	TRBJ1-1	CAISADAGTGNTEAFF	TGTGCCATCAGTGCTGACGCCGGGACAGGGAACACTGAAGCTTTCTTT
TRBD2	TRBV5-1	few	TRBJ2-7	CASSLSSGGTYEQYF	TGCGCCAGCAGCTTGTCTAGCGGGGGTACCTACGAGCAGTACTTC
TRBD2	TRBV6-4	NA	TRBJ2-1	CASSESAGGYNEQFF	TGTGCCAGCAGTGAATCAGCGGGAGGATACAATGAGCAGTTCTTC
TRBD1	TRBV19	NA	TRBJ2-3	CASSINRGMTDTQYF	TGTGCCAGTAGTATAAACAGGGGGATGACAGATACGCAGTATTTT
NA	TRBV7-3	NA	TRBJ2-1	CASSLTGQGAGGEQFF	TGTGCCAGCAGCTTAACGGGACAGGGCGCGGGGGGTGAGCAGTTCTTC
NA	TRBV9	NA	TRBJ2-5	CASSSHRGGEETQYF	TGTGCCAGCAGCTCCCACCGGGGTGGGGAAGAGACCCAGTACTTC
NA	TRBV9	NA	TRBJ2-2	CASSMGLPNTGELFF	TGTGCCAGCAGCATGGGACTCCCGAACACCGGGGAGCTGTTTTTT